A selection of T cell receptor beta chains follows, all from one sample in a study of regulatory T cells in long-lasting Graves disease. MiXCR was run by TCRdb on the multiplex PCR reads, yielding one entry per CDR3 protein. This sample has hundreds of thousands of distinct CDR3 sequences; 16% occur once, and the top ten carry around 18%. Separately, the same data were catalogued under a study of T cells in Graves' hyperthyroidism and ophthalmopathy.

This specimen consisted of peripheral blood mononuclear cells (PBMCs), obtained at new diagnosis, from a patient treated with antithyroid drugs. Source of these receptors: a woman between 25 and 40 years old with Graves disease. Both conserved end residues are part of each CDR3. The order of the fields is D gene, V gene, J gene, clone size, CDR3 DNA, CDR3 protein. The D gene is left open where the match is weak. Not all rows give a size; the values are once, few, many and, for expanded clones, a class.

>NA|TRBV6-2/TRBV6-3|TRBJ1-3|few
TGTGCCAGCAGTTACCGAAGGGAACCCTCTGGAAACACCATATATTTT
CASSYRREPSGNTIYF
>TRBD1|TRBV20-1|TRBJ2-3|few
TGCAGTGCACGATCACAGGGGTCGTCAGATACGCAGTATTTT
CSARSQGSSDTQYF
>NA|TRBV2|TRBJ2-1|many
TGTGCCAGCAGTGAATCCGAGAGCTCCTACAATGAGCAGTTCTTC
CASSESESSYNEQFF
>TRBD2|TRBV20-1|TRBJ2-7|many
TGCAGTGCCTACCCGGGAGGAGGGAACGAGCAGTACTTC
CSAYPGGGNEQYF
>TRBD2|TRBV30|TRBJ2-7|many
TGTGCCTGGAGTGGTAGCGGGAGAAACTACGAGCAGTACTTC
CAWSGSGRNYEQYF
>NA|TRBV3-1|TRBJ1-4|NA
TGTGCCAGCAGCCGTGGGGAGGAAAAACTGTTTTTT
CASSRGEEKLFF
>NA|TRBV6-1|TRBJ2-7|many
TGTGCCAGCATAACTGCTCCAACAGGGAGCTCCTACGAGCAGTACTTC
CASITAPTGSSYEQYF
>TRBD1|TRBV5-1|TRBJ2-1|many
TGCGCCAGCAGCTCGACAGGGTGGGGCGAGCAGTTCTTC
CASSSTGWGEQFF
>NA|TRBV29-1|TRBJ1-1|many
TGCAGCGCCGTTCGGACGGGGAACACTGAAGCTTTCTTT
CSAVRTGNTEAFF
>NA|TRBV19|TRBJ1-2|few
TGTGCCAGTACAGTTTCAGTGCAGGCTACTAACTATGGCTACACCTTC
CASTVSVQATNYGYTF
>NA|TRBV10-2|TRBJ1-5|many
TGCGCCAGCAGTGGGGGTGAGGCGACACAGCCCCAGCATTTT
CASSGGEATQPQHF
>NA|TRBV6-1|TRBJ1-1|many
TGTGCCAGCTCGGGCCAGTCTGTTTTGGTGGCTTTCTTT
CASSGQSVLVAFF
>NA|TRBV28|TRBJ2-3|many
TGTGCCATCGAGACTGAACGCACAGATACGCAGTATTTT
CAIETERTDTQYF
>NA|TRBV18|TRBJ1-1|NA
TGTGCCAGCTCACCTCCAGAAACTCGTACGGCTTTCTTT
CASSPPETRTAFF
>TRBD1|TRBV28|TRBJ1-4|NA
TGTGCCAGCAGTTTGCTCGGACAGGGAAGGCAAAAACTGTTTTTT
CASSLLGQGRQKLFF
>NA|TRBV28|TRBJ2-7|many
TGTGCCAGCAGGCTACAGGGAAGCTCCTACGAGCAGTACTTC
CASRLQGSSYEQYF
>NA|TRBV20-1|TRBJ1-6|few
TGCAGTGCTAGGGTGCGGGGGCGTAGTCGGTCACCCCTCCACTTT
CSARVRGRSRSPLHF
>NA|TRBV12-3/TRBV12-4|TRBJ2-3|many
TGTGCCAGCAGCTTGGGGGGAGCCATAGATACGCAGTATTTT
CASSLGGAIDTQYF
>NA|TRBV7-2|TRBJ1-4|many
TGTGCCAGCAGCAATAATGAAAAACTGTTTTTT
CASSNNEKLFF
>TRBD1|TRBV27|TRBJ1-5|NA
TGTGCCAGCAGGTCAGGGGGGGGGAATCAGCCCCAGCATTTT
CASRSGGGNQPQHF
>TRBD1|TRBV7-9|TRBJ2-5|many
TGTGCCAGCAGCCCCCCTGCAGGGGGCCGGGAGACCCAGTACTTC
CASSPPAGGRETQYF
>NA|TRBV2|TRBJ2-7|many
TGTGCCAGCTCACCCGGGACACAGTACGAGCAGTACTTC
CASSPGTQYEQYF
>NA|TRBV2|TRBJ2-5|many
TGTGCCAGCAGTGACAGGGTGATGTCAGAGACCCAGTACTTC
CASSDRVMSETQYF
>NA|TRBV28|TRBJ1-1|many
TGTGCCAGCAGCCCCCCCGCCCCCTTGAACACTGAAGCTTTCTTT
CASSPPAPLNTEAFF
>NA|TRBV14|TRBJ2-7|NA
TGTGCCAGCAGCCGCAGCTTTGGAGATACCTACGAGCAGTACTTC
CASSRSFGDTYEQYF
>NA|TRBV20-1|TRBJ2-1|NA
TGCAGTGCTAGAGATATGAGGGGGGGTGAGAATGAGCAGCTCTTC
CSARDMRGGENEQLF
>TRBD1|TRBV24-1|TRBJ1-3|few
TGTGCCACTATGGGACAGGCCCTAAACACCATATATTTT
CATMGQALNTIYF
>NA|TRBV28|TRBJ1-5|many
TGTGCCAGCAGTGCTTCGGTGGCTCCCGGGCAGCCCCAGCATTTT
CASSASVAPGQPQHF
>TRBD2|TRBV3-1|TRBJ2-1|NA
TGTGCCAGCAGAGACACTAGCGGGAGTGTCAATGAGCAGTTCTTC
CASRDTSGSVNEQFF
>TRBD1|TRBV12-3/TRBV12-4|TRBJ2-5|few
TGTGCCAGCAGTCAAGGACAGGCTTTAAAGACCCAGTACTTC
CASSQGQALKTQYF
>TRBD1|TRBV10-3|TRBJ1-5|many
TGTGCCATCAGTGTAAACAGGGGGCTGGATAGCAATCAGCCCCAGCATTTT
CAISVNRGLDSNQPQHF
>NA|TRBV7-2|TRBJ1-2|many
TGTGCCAGCAGCCCTTGGACAGACGCTAACTATGGCTACACCTTC
CASSPWTDANYGYTF
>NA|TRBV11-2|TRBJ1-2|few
TGTGCCAGCAGGCGCCCGGGGACGGCGACCGCTCCGGGCTACACCTTC
CASRRPGTATAPGYTF
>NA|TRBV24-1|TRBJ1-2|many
TGTGCCACCAGTAGCCCCTCAAACTATGGCTACACCTTC
CATSSPSNYGYTF
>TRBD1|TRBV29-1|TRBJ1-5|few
TGCAGCGTTCTCGACAGGGGAAGTAGTCAGCCCCAGCATTTT
CSVLDRGSSQPQHF
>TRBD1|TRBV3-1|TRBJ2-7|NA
TGTGCCAGCAGCCCGCAAACCGGGACAGCGACCTACGAGCAGTACTTC
CASSPQTGTATYEQYF
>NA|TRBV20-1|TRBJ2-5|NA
TGCAGTGCAAGGACTATCCAAGAGACCCAGTACTTC
CSARTIQETQYF